This is a list of T cell receptor beta chains from one sample in a study of OX40 agonist ivuxolimab in advanced cancers. Using immunoSEQ multiplex PCR, the repertoire was profiled, and TCRdb retains in-frame clones only, with some absent. The table includes 70,000 to 85,000 clones, 80% to 90% detected once. Source: CD4+ or CD8+ T cells sorted from blood, taken in a trial of the OX40 agonist ivuxolimab. The receptors shown here come from an adult with an advanced solid tumor such as melanoma, head and neck, liver or kidney cancer. Each CDR3 is given with its conserved first and last residue. D genes are given only for firm matches.

D: TRBD2
J: TRBJ2-1
V: TRBV29-1
DNA: TGCAGCGTCCCCGGGCGGGGGGACTACAATGAGCAGTTCTTC
CDR3: CSVPGRGDYNEQFF

D: -
J: TRBJ2-1
V: TRBV19
DNA: TGTGCCAGTAGTATGGCCTACAATGAGCAGTTCTTC
CDR3: CASSMAYNEQFF

D: TRBD1
J: TRBJ2-7
V: TRBV7-3
DNA: TGTGCCAGCGGACAGGGGCCCGGGTTCGAGCAGTACTTC
CDR3: CASGQGPGFEQYF

D: TRBD1
J: TRBJ2-7
V: TRBV6-5
DNA: TGTGCCAGCAGCTTGGACAGGGGGCGGGCCGAGCAGTACTTC
CDR3: CASSLDRGRAEQYF

D: -
J: TRBJ2-3
V: TRBV28
DNA: TGTGCCAGCAGCCGGACTCTGAACACAGATACGCAGTATTTT
CDR3: CASSRTLNTDTQYF

D: -
J: TRBJ2-5
V: TRBV19
DNA: TGTGCCAGTAGTATGGGTCCCATTCCTGCGACCCAGTACTTC
CDR3: CASSMGPIPATQYF

D: -
J: TRBJ1-5
V: TRBV28
DNA: TGTGCCAGCAGTTCCGGACGGGGAACGTTTCCCCAGCATTTT
CDR3: CASSSGRGTFPQHF

D: TRBD1
J: TRBJ2-7
V: TRBV5-4
DNA: TGTGCCAGCAGCCTGACAGGGGGGAGCTCCTACGAGCAGTACTTC
CDR3: CASSLTGGSSYEQYF

D: TRBD1
J: TRBJ1-5
V: TRBV30
DNA: TGTGCCTGGAGTTCTGACCGGGACAGCAGGAACCAGCCCCAGCATTTT
CDR3: CAWSSDRDSRNQPQHF

D: -
J: TRBJ1-5
V: TRBV19
DNA: TGTGCCAGTAGTATAAAGACAGAGACCAATCAGCCCCAGCATTTT
CDR3: CASSIKTETNQPQHF

D: -
J: TRBJ2-7
V: TRBV28
DNA: TGTGCCAGCAGTCCGCCCAACGCCCCCTCCTACGAGCAGTACTTC
CDR3: CASSPPNAPSYEQYF

D: -
J: TRBJ1-5
V: TRBV11-2
DNA: TGTGCCAGCAGCTTAGCTGGAGGTGGCAATCAGCCCCAGCATTTT
CDR3: CASSLAGGGNQPQHF

D: TRBD2
J: TRBJ2-1
V: TRBV30
DNA: TGTGCCCGGACTAGCGGGAAGAATGAGCAGTTCTTC
CDR3: CARTSGKNEQFF

D: -
J: TRBJ1-2
V: TRBV28
DNA: TGTGCCAGCAGTGGCCTTGCCGGGACAAGGTCTAACTATGGCTACACCTTC
CDR3: CASSGLAGTRSNYGYTF

D: -
J: TRBJ1-2
V: TRBV4-2
DNA: TGTGCCAGCAGCCAAGATGGCGGAAACTATGGCTACACCTTC
CDR3: CASSQDGGNYGYTF

D: TRBD2
J: TRBJ2-1
V: TRBV5-4
DNA: TGTGCCAGCAGCACACTAGCGGGGAGCTCCTACAATGAGCAGTTCTTC
CDR3: CASSTLAGSSYNEQFF

D: TRBD2
J: TRBJ2-2
V: TRBV6-1
DNA: TGTGCCAGCACGGGGTTAGCGGGAGTTGGCGGGGAGCTGTTTTTT
CDR3: CASTGLAGVGGELFF

D: -
J: TRBJ1-3
V: TRBV5-5
DNA: TGTGCCAGCAACACATATGAGCCCTACTCTGGAAACACCATATATTTT
CDR3: CASNTYEPYSGNTIYF